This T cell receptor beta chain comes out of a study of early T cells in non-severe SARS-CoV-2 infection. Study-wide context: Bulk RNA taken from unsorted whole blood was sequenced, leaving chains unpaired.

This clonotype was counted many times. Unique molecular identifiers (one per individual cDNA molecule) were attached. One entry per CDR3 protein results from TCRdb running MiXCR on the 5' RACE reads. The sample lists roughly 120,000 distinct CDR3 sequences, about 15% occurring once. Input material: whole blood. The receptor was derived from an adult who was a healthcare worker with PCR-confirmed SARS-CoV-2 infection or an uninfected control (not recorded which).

This CDR3 is CASSPSGAGTEAFF. The CDR3 nucleotides read TGTGCCAGCAGCCCTTCCGGGGCAGGCACTGAAGCTTTCTTT. The V call is TRBV11-3, the J call TRBJ1-1, with a tentative D call TRBD1 (5 bases). The CDR3 contains 14 residues. The germline gives CDR1 SGHNT, CDR2 YENEEA. The ends were cut back, 5 bases at V and 4 bases at J, with 14 bases in the middle.